What follows is one TCR beta chain and its context. The antigen remains undetermined. The record originates from a study of T cells after yellow fever vaccination. Study-wide findings and caveats: On re-exposure, the response was weaker but peaked faster, at day 5 versus 15. Some clonotypes were seen in both the CD4 and the CD8 compartments. These made up a small share and likely arose from convergent recombination. Booster sampling recovered most clones from primary vaccination (96% CD4, 80% to 90% CD8).

One entry per CDR3 protein, called by TCRdb with MiXCR from the 5' RACE reads. This sample has some 670,000 distinct CDR3 sequences; approximately 13% occur once, and the top ten carry around 14%. This receptor was identified in a man aged 25 to 40 who received the YFV17D yellow fever vaccine. Here the sequenced sample was PBMCs, taken on the day of the yellow fever booster vaccination.

The CDR3 nucleotides read TGTGCCAGCAGCCCATCCGGGACAGACTACGAGCAGTACTTC. This sequence encodes CASSPSGTDYEQYF. V usage is TRBV5-6 and J usage is TRBJ2-7, with 7 bases aligning to TRBD1. CDR3 length equals 14 residues. With V trimmed by 4 bases and J by 3 bases, 7 bases remained unmatched. Germline V gene data show CDR1 as SGHDT and CDR2 as YYEEEE.